This T cell receptor beta chain was sequenced in a study of cytomegalovirus exposure and HLA in healthy donors. Whole-study results and caveats: A later analysis associated 15,000 or so TCR beta sequences with HLA alleles at a 0.05 false discovery rate. It was only CMV serostatus that was available as immune exposure information.

For this clone: Its antigen is as yet unknown.

V was pared by 8 bases and J by 6 bases, with 20 bases between. The germline gives CDR1 LNHDA, CDR2 SQIVND (reference sequence). This CDR3 spans 15 amino acids. The PCR was carried out with 60 Vbeta primers and 13 Jbeta primers. Authors' processing steps: A later analysis tallied approximately 87 million unique TCR beta chains, approximately 11 million of them shared. Libraries were prepared by immunoSEQ multiplex PCR; TCRdb keeps only in-frame clonotypes and omits some of them. V and J calls and clone size are given by that table; D and trimming were obtained from the DNA. The table has 100,000 to 140,000 clones, less than 85% seen once.

Sequenced input: PBMCs. This clonotype was obtained from a man younger than 35 in good health and CMV-seronegative. The V call is TRBV19, the J call TRBJ1-5, with D perhaps TRBD1 (6 bases). The CDR3 is CASGEAGVLGQPQHF. CDR3 nucleotides: TGTGCCAGTGGGGAAGCAGGGGTTTTAGGTCAGCCCCAGCATTTT.